One sample yielded the 8 T cell receptor beta chains listed below, sequenced in a study of T cell changes during pregnancy in multiple sclerosis. TCRdb keeps only in-frame clones here, not all; method: immunoSEQ multiplex PCR. The table shows 90,000 to 95,000 clones, with about 93% occurring only once. The specimen was peripheral blood, collected in the first trimester of pregnancy. Receptor source: a female donor with multiple sclerosis, enrolled in a pregnancy study.

The rearrangement joins TRBV14 to TRBJ2-2; 10 nucleotides match TRBD2. This CDR3 contains 15 residues. V was clipped by 4 bases and J by 9 bases; unmatched bases: 8. CDR1 and CDR2 from the germline V gene are SGHDN and FVKESK. CDR3 region: CASSPSGRGGRELFF. In nucleotides, the CDR3 is TGTGCCAGCAGCCCAAGCGGGAGGGGAGGAAGGGAGCTGTTTTTT.

The chain links TRBV7-9 to TRBJ1-6; TRBD1 agrees at 12 bases. V dropped 5 bases and J dropped 0; count of bases not matched to a gene: 5. This CDR3 spans 18 amino acids. Looked up from germline, CDR1 is SEHNR and CDR2 is FQNEAQ (reference sequence). The CDR3 nucleotides read TGTGCCAGCAGCCCCGGGACAGGGGGCGTCTCCTATAATTCACCCCTCCACTTT. It codes for CASSPGTGGVSYNSPLHF.

The rearrangement links TRBV7-3 to TRBJ2-3, with D tentatively TRBD2 (6 bases). CDR1 and CDR2 (germline): SGHTA, FQGTGA. Between the trimmed V and J ends, which lost 5 bases and 0 bases, there was a span of 18 bases. CDR3 length equals 17 residues. The CDR3 here is CASSHEEAGTSTDTQYF. For the CDR3, the DNA is TGTGCCAGCAGCCACGAGGAAGCCGGGACTAGCACAGATACGCAGTATTTT.

J is TRBJ1-5 and V is TRBV27, with a possible D match to TRBD1 (6 bases). Germline CDR1 is MNHEY and CDR2 is SMNVEV (reference sequence). V was cut by 3 bases and J by 0 bases, with 9 bases left in between. The CDR3 spans 15 residues. DNA for the CDR3: TGTGCCAGCAGTTTGAGGGGGACTAGCAATCAGCCCCAGCATTTT. Protein product: CASSLRGTSNQPQHF.

This rearrangement joins TRBV5-1 to TRBJ1-2; 9 bases fit TRBD1. CDR1 is SGHRS and CDR2 is YFSETQ in the germline V gene. This CDR3 is 15 amino acids long. V gave up 4 bases and J gave up 5 bases; unmatched junction bases: 9. The CDR3 bases are TGCGCCAGCAGCGTCCCGGGACAGGGACAGTATGGCTACACCTTC. It is translated as CASSVPGQGQYGYTF. Looking up the rest from reference TRBV5-1 and TRBJ1-2 gives the full variable domain: KAGVTQTPRYLIKTRGQQVTLSCSPISGHRSVSWYQQTPGQGLQFLFEYFSETQRNKGNFPGRFSGRQFSNSRSEMNVSTLELGDSALYLCASSVPGQGQYGYTFGSGTRLTVV.

V is TRBV27 and J is TRBJ2-1; TRBD1 might be the D (5 bases). The CDR3 spans 13 residues. Germline V CDR1 and CDR2: MNHEY, SMNVEV (reference sequence). Trimming removed 5 bases at V and 5 bases at J, with 10 bases between. The CDR3 nucleotides read TGTGCCAGCAGTCAGCGACAGAACAATGAGCAGTTCTTC. Translated, it gives CASSQRQNNEQFF.

The chain combines TRBV5-1 with TRBJ1-2; D call uncertain. V dropped 4 bases and J dropped 6 bases, with 16 bases sitting between them. Germline V gene lookup returns CDR1 SGHRS and CDR2 YFSETQ. This CDR3 contains 14 residues. CDR3 region: CASSPGLGTDGYTF. The CDR3 nucleotides are TGCGCCAGCAGCCCCGGTCTGGGTACAGATGGCTACACCTTC.

This rearrangement joins TRBV29-1 to TRBJ1-2; 8 bases match TRBD1. Trimming at V came to 6 bases and at J to 2 bases, leaving 5 bases not matched to a gene. The CDR3 loop spans 13 amino acids. Germline CDR1 reads SQVTM; CDR2 reads ANQGSEA. CDR3 in amino acids: CSVRTGTNYGYTF. In nucleotides, the CDR3 is TGCAGCGTCCGGACAGGGACCAACTATGGCTACACCTTC.